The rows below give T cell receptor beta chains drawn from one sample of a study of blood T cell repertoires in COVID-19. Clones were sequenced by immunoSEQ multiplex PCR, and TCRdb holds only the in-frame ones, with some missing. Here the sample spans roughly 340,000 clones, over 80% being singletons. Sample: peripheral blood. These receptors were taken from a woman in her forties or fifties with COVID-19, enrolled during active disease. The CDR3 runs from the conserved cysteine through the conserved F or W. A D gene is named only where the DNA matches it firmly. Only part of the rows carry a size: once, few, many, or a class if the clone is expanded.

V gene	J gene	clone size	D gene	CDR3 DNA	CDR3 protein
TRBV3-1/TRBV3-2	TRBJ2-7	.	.	TGTGCCAGCGCTACGTCCTACGAGCAGTACTTC	CASATSYEQYF
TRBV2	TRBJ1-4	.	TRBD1	TGTGCCAGCAGTGAAGCCCGGACAGGGATCACAAAACTGTTTTTT	CASSEARTGITKLFF
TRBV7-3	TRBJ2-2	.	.	TGTGCCAGCAGCTTATGGGGCTCGGGCACCGGGGAGCTGTTTTTT	CASSLWGSGTGELFF
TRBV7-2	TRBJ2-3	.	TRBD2	TGTGCCAGCAGCTTACAAGGACTAGGCACCACAGATACGCAGTATTTT	CASSLQGLGTTDTQYF
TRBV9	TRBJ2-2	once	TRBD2	TGTGCCAGCAGCGCTCCCGGGGGGACTAGGAACACCGGGGAGCTGTTTTTT	CASSAPGGTRNTGELFF
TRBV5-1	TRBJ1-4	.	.	TGCGCCAGCAGCTTGGGGGGTTGGACAGATAATGAAAAACTGTTTTTT	CASSLGGWTDNEKLFF
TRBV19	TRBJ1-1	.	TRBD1	TGTGCCAGTAGTCCGAGGGGGACAGGGGTGAGGAACACTGAAGCTTTCTTT	CASSPRGTGVRNTEAFF
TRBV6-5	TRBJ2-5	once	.	TGTGCCAGCAGCCCCACTTATACTAGCCCAATCTCCCCTTACTTC	CASSPTYTSPISPYF
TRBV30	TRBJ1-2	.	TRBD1	TGTGCCTGGAGAGGGGGCGATGGCTACACCTTC	CAWRGGDGYTF
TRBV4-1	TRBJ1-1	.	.	TGCGCCAGCAGCCAAGATAATAGGGGCACTGAAGCTTTCTTT	CASSQDNRGTEAFF
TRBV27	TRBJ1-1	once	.	TGTGCCAGCACCAAACAGGGATCTTCCGCTGAAGCTTTCTTT	CASTKQGSSAEAFF
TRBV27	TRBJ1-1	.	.	TGTGCCAGCAGTTTGGTTGACAGCTATGAAGCTTTCTTT	CASSLVDSYEAFF
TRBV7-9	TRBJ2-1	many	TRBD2	TGTGCCAGCAGCCGGGAGGACAATGAGCAGTTCTTC	CASSREDNEQFF
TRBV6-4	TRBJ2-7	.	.	TGTGCCAGCACAGGGCGGCCGTACGAGCAGTACTTC	CASTGRPYEQYF
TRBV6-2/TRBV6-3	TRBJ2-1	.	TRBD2	TGTGCCAGCAGCCTTAGCGGGAATCTTTTTAGCTACAATGAGCAGTTCTTC	CASSLSGNLFSYNEQFF
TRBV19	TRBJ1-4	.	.	TGTGCCAGCAGCAGGTACGGGGCAACTAATGAAAAACTGTTTTTT	CASSRYGATNEKLFF
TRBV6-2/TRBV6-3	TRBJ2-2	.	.	TGTGCCAGCAGTTACGTTCGGGGTGACGGGGAGCTGTTTTTT	CASSYVRGDGELFF
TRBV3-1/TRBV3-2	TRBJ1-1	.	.	TGTGCCAGCAGCCACAATCGGGCCGGAGGGAGGCACACTGAAGCTTTCTTT	CASSHNRAGGRHTEAFF
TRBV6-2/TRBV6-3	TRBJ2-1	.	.	TGTGCCAGCAGTCTCACTAACGAGCAGTTCTTC	CASSLTNEQFF
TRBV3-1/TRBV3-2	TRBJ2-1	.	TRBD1	TGTGCCAGCAGCCACTGGGGGACAGGGGGCGGTGAGCAGTTCTTC	CASSHWGTGGGEQFF
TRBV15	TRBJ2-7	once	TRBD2	TGTGCCACCGGGACTAGCGGAACTTACCGAACCTACGAGCAGTACTTC	CATGTSGTYRTYEQYF
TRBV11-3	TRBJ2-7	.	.	TGTGCCAGCAGCCGGAGTAGCGCCTACGAGCAGTACTTC	CASSRSSAYEQYF
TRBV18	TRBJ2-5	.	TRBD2	TGTGCCAGCTCACCGGCGGGAGGGTCAGAGACCCAGTACTTC	CASSPAGGSETQYF
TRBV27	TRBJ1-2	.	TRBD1	TGTGCCAGCAGTAGAACAGGGGGTTCTAACTATGGCTACACCTTC	CASSRTGGSNYGYTF
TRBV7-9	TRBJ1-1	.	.	TGTGCCAGCAGCTTAGCGCGGTTAACTGAAGCTTTCTTT	CASSLARLTEAFF
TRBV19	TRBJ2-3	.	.	TGTGCCAGTAGTATTTTTACGGCAGATACGCAGTATTTT	CASSIFTADTQYF
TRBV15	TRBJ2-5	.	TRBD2	TGTGCCACCAGCAGCGGGACTAGCGGGAATTACCAAGAGACCCAGTACTTC	CATSSGTSGNYQETQYF